The 20 T cell receptor beta chains presented below share a single source sample, sequenced in a study of CD8 T cells in ankylosing spondylitis. TCRdb used MiXCR to reprocess the 5' RACE reads, holding one entry per CDR3 protein. The table lists some 330,000 distinct CDR3 sequences, approximately 8% of them singletons, with about 14% in the top ten. These receptors' targets are unknown. Study-level findings and limits: It appeared that ankylosing spondylitis blood was characterized by a TCR beta motif of under ten highly homologous variants.

The specimen was blood, either unsorted or a sorted T cell fraction (not recorded which). Receptors were obtained from a male donor with ankylosing spondylitis.

This chain uses TRBV7-2 with TRBJ2-3; TRBD1 might be the D (6 bases). Germline assignment: CDR1 SGHTA and CDR2 FQGNSA. The CDR3 covers 14 residues. V shed 1 base and J shed 5 bases, with 10 bases lying between them. The CDR3, as DNA: TGTGCCAGCAGCTTAGACAGGGCGGGAGATACGCAGTATTTT. Translating gives CASSLDRAGDTQYF.

This clonotype showed up just a few times. The V and J genes are TRBV4-1 and TRBJ2-1; possibly TRBD2 for D (6 bases). With 1 base removed from V and 7 bases from J, the gap between germline ends came to 20 bases. The germline CDR1 and CDR2 sequences are MGHRA and YSYEKL. This CDR3 is built from 17 residues. As DNA, the CDR3 is TGCGCCAGCAGCCAAGCCCGGGGGACGGTCGACCAAAATGAGCAGTTCTTC. Translation: CASSQARGTVDQNEQFF.

The V gene is TRBV5-1, the J gene TRBJ1-1; the D is unclear. There are 13 residues in the CDR3. V was clipped by 4 bases and J by 0 bases, with 7 bases between them. The V gene's germline CDR1 is SGHRS and CDR2 YFSETQ. The CDR3 is CASSVTMNTEAFF. The CDR3 nucleotides are TGCGCCAGCAGCGTGACCATGAACACTGAAGCTTTCTTT. Complete variable domain (other parts from reference TRBV5-1 and TRBJ1-1): KAGVTQTPRYLIKTRGQQVTLSCSPISGHRSVSWYQQTPGQGLQFLFEYFSETQRNKGNFPGRFSGRQFSNSRSEMNVSTLELGDSALYLCASSVTMNTEAFFGQGTRLTVV.

The rearrangement joins TRBV28 to TRBJ2-7; 10 bases are shared with TRBD1. The CDR3 covers 17 residues. Germline CDR1 is MDHEN and CDR2 is SYDVKM. V shed 4 bases, J shed 3 bases, and the junction held 12 bases outside the gene matches. CDR3 nucleotides: TGTGCCAGCAGTTGGAGACAGGGGGCTCATAGAATCTACGAGCAGTACTTC. Protein sequence: CASSWRQGAHRIYEQYF. The full variable domain, its missing parts supplied by reference TRBV28 and TRBJ2-7, is DVKVTQSSRYLVKRTGEKVFLECVQDMDHENMFWYRQDPGLGLRLIYFSYDVKMKEKGDIPEGYSVSREKKERFSLILESASTNQTSMYLCASSWRQGAHRIYEQYFGPGTRLTVT.

This clonotype showed up just a few times. This chain uses TRBV27 with TRBJ2-5; possible D gene TRBD1, 6 bases. Deletions cut 7 bases from V and 7 bases from J, with 10 bases between. The CDR3 consists of 11 residues. The V gene's germline CDR1 is MNHEY and CDR2 SMNVEV (reference sequence). The CDR3 DNA reads TGTGCCAGCATCTTGGGGGCGACCCAGTACTTC. Protein: CASILGATQYF.

This clonotype was picked up a small number of times. This chain joins TRBV7-3 and TRBJ1-1; D uncertain. CDR1 is SGHTA, CDR2 FQGTGA, per germline. The CDR3 is made up of 17 amino acids. The V and J ends lost 1 base and 2 bases respectively, with 17 bases between them. The CDR3 region has the DNA TGTGCCAGCAGCTTAAACCCTTCGAGCAGGAGAAACACTGAAGCTTTCTTT. Translation gives CASSLNPSSRRNTEAFF. Looking up the rest from reference TRBV7-3 and TRBJ1-1 gives the full variable domain: GAGVSQTPSNKVTEKGKYVELRCDPISGHTALYWYRQSLGQGPEFLIYFQGTGAADDSGLPNDRFFAVRPEGSVSTLKIQRTERGDSAVYLCASSLNPSSRRNTEAFFGQGTRLTVV.

This clonotype was picked up many times. V gene TRBV24-1 combines with J gene TRBJ2-4; either TRBD1 or TRBD2 may fit D (5 bases each). Germline V gene lookup returns CDR1 KGHDR and CDR2 SFDVKD. The CDR3 is 17 residues long. The V end lost 4 bases, the J end lost 5 bases, and 20 bases lay between the germline ends. CDR3 sequence (DNA): TGTGCCACCAGTGACCCTGGGACCGCTAAAATCGAAAACATTCAGTACTTC. This gives the protein CATSDPGTAKIENIQYF.

This clonotype was counted ten times or more. The CDR3 sequence: CASRPRGQGYTGELFF. The CDR3 coding sequence is TGTGCCAGCAGACCCCGGGGACAGGGGTACACCGGGGAGCTGTTTTTT. The chain joins TRBV27 to TRBJ2-2, with 10 bases that match TRBD1. The CDR3 totals 16 residues. V lost 6 bases to trimming and J lost 3 bases; unmatched junction nucleotides: 7. Germline CDR1 is MNHEY and CDR2 is SMNVEV (reference sequence).

The chain uses TRBV5-1 and TRBJ2-1, with D possibly being TRBD2 (8 bases). Germline CDR1 reads SGHRS; CDR2 reads YFSETQ. This CDR3 has 17 amino acids. V lost 1 base and J 9 bases, leaving 23 bases between the germline ends. CDR3 coding DNA: TGCGCCAGCAGCTTGTCAACGGGAGGGGGCAGGACCCGTGAGCAGTTCTTC. Translating gives CASSLSTGGGRTREQFF.

This chain links TRBV12-3 or TRBV12-4 with TRBJ2-1; 11 nucleotides align to TRBD2. CDR3 length: 15 residues. The ends lost 11 bases at V and 8 bases at J; junction bases unmatched: 14. CDR3 in amino acids: CASCRLAGILDEQFF. The CDR3 nucleotides read TGTGCCTCCTGCAGACTAGCGGGAATCTTGGATGAGCAGTTCTTC.

This clonotype was picked up many times. The CDR3 region is CASSLAFLASGELFF. CDR3 nucleotides: TGCGCCAGCAGCTTGGCCTTTCTAGCTTCCGGGGAGCTGTTTTTT. The chain carries TRBV5-1 and TRBJ2-2, with D maybe TRBD2 (5 bases). Trimming took 0 bases from V and 6 from J, leaving 12 bases between them. CDR3 length equals 15 residues. In germline, CDR1 is SGHRS, CDR2 YFSETQ.

This clonotype occurred a few times. The CDR3 nucleotides read TGCAGCGTTGAGGGGGACACAGCTTACAATGAGCAGTTCTTC. Translation: CSVEGDTAYNEQFF. V usage is TRBV29-1 and J usage is TRBJ2-1; D is possibly TRBD1 (6 bases). CDR1 SQVTM and CDR2 ANQGSEA come from the germline V gene. V shed 3 bases and J shed 4 bases, with 13 bases lying between them. CDR3 length equals 14 residues.

This clonotype was counted at least ten times. The J gene is TRBJ2-3, the V gene TRBV29-1, with TRBD2 matching over 8 bases. V trimming: 3 bases; J trimming: 8 bases; junction bases outside the gene matches: 7. The CDR3 covers 13 residues. Germline V CDR1 and CDR2: SQVTM, ANQGSEA. The CDR3 here is CSVEASGSSTQYF. The DNA for the CDR3 is TGCAGCGTTGAGGCAAGCGGGAGTTCTACGCAGTATTTT.

This chain links TRBV5-5 with TRBJ1-1, with D maybe TRBD1 (5 bases). V was shortened by 5 bases and J by 0 bases, with 11 bases between the two germline ends. The CDR3 contains 14 residues. Germline-derived CDR1 and CDR2 are SGHKS and YYEKEE (reference sequence). The CDR3, as DNA: TGTGCCAGCAGGTGGGGCGAGGTGAACACTGAAGCTTTCTTT. Protein sequence: CASRWGEVNTEAFF. Supplemented by reference TRBV5-5 and TRBJ1-1, the full variable domain reads DAGVTQSPTHLIKTRGQQVTLRCSPISGHKSVSWYQQVLGQGPQFIFQYYEKEERGRGNFPDRFSARQFPNYSSELNVNALLLGDSALYLCASRWGEVNTEAFFGQGTRLTVV.

Here the CDR3 reads CASSGSNRQPQHF. CDR3 in DNA: TGTGCCAGTAGTGGCAGCAACAGACAGCCCCAGCATTTT. The gene calls are TRBV19 and TRBJ1-5; D uncertain. Germline CDR1 reads LNHDA; CDR2 reads SQIVND (reference sequence). The CDR3 runs 13 residues. Trimming removed 5 bases at V and 7 bases at J, with 12 bases between.

The rearrangement links TRBV6-1 to TRBJ2-7, with 8 bases aligning to TRBD2. The CDR3 length is 19 residues. Germline V gives CDR1 MNHNS, CDR2 SASEGT. V was pared by 6 bases and J by 0 bases, with 19 bases of the junction left unmatched. The CDR3 here is CASRPQNPGLAHFSYEQYF. The CDR3 bases are TGTGCCAGCAGACCCCAGAACCCCGGACTAGCCCATTTCTCCTACGAGCAGTACTTC.

This clonotype has more than one count but fewer than ten. The chain joins TRBV7-9 to TRBJ2-5; 7 positions match TRBD1. The CDR3 loop spans 16 amino acids. J was trimmed by 5 bases and V by 10 bases; bases with no gene match: 19. CDR1 SEHNR and CDR2 FQNEAQ come from the germline V gene (reference sequence). The CDR3 DNA reads as TGTGCCACTTCCTTCACCGGGACAGCTCTAGGCGAGACCCAGTACTTC. Translation: CATSFTGTALGETQYF.

This clonotype came up a few times. The V and J genes are TRBV5-1 and TRBJ2-6; weak D call: TRBD1 (6 bases). Germline CDR1 and CDR2: SGHRS and YFSETQ. CDR3 length: 17 amino acids. Trimming took off 1 base at V and 4 bases at J, with 15 bases between the two ends. The CDR3: CASSLSQGPQGANVLTF. In DNA form, the CDR3 reads TGCGCCAGCAGCTTGTCACAGGGCCCCCAGGGGGCCAACGTCCTGACTTTC. The entire variable domain, with the rest obtained from reference TRBV5-1 and TRBJ2-6, is as follows: KAGVTQTPRYLIKTRGQQVTLSCSPISGHRSVSWYQQTPGQGLQFLFEYFSETQRNKGNFPGRFSGRQFSNSRSEMNVSTLELGDSALYLCASSLSQGPQGANVLTFGAGSRLTVL.

The chain recombines TRBV6-1 with TRBJ2-2; a weak D match, TRBD2 (5 bases). CDR1 and CDR2 (germline): MNHNS, SASEGT. The CDR3 has 20 amino acids. Trimming took off 2 bases at V and 0 bases at J, with 22 bases between the two ends. The CDR3 nucleotides read TGTGCCAGCAGTGAACTCACCTCAAGCGGACGCCCTTCGAACACCGGGGAGCTGTTTTTT. This gives the protein CASSELTSSGRPSNTGELFF.

This clonotype has a handful of counts. This rearrangement joins TRBV15 to TRBJ2-3, with 8 bases aligning to TRBD2. The CDR3 runs 17 residues. The germline V gene encodes CDR1 LNHNV and CDR2 YYDKDF (reference sequence). V was clipped by 0 bases and J by 4 bases; unmatched bases: 9. CDR3 in DNA: TGTGCCACCAGCAGAGATGAGATGACTAGCGCTGCAGATACGCAGTATTTT. As protein: CATSRDEMTSAADTQYF.